Detailed here is one T cell receptor beta chain. Antigen: not known. This sample's treatment: some 20 received Ad26.COV2.S at low or high dose, single or two shots; 5 received placebo; per-sample allocation not given. Samples analyzed were those drawn on day 63 after the first vaccine or placebo injection. This entry belongs to a study of Ad26.COV2.S vaccination and SARS-CoV-2 variants. For the study at large: Enrollment placed the donor in the COV1001 Ad26.COV2.S trial arm.

General study findings and limits: Substantial breadth in spike-specific CD8+ and CD4+ T cell responses was reportedly seen after vaccination. Similar non-spike TCR breadth was observed in recipients of vaccine and of placebo.

The protocol was immunoSEQ multiplex PCR, while the TCRdb copy is restricted to in-frame clones and leaves out a portion. The table shows about 500,000 clones, with 80% to 90% occurring only once. This clonotype was sampled from a person aged 18-65 years who received the Ad26.COV2.S COVID-19 vaccine or a placebo. Sequences were derived from peripheral blood, sampled in a trial of Ad26.COV2.S vaccine versus placebo.

CDR3 nucleotides: TGTGCCACCAGCCATCGGGGTTCTGACAATCAGCCCCAGCATTTT. This sequence encodes CATSHRGSDNQPQHF. The genes are TRBV24-1 and TRBJ1-5; unclear D gene. CDR1 and CDR2 (germline): KGHDR, SFDVKD. The V end was cut by 7 bases, the J end by 3 bases, with 15 bases between. This CDR3 has 15 amino acids.